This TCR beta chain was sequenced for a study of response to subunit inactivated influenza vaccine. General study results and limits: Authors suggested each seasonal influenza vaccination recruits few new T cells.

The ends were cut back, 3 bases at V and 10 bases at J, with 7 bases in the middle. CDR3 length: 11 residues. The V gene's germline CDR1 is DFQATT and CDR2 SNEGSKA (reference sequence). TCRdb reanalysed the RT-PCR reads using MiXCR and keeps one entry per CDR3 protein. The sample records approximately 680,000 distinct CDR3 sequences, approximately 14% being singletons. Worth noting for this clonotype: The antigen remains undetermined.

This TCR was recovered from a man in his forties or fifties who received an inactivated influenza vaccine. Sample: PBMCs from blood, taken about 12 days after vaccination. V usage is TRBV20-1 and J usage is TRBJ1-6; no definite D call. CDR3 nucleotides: TGCAGTGCTAGGGGCCTCTCACCCCTCCACTTT. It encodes CSARGLSPLHF.